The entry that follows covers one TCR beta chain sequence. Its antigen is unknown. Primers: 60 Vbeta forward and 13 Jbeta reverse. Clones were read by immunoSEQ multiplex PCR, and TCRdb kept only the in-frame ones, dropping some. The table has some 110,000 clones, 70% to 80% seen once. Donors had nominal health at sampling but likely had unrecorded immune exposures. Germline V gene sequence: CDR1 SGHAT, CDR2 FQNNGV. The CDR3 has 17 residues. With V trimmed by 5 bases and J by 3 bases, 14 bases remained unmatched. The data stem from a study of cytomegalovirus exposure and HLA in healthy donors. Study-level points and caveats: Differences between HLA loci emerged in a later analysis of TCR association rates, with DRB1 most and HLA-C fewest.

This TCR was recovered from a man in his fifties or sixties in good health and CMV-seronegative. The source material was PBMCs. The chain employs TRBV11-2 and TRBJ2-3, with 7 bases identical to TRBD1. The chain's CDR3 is CASSLRGQGVRTDTQYF. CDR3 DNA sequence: TGTGCCAGCAGCCTGAGGGGGCAGGGAGTTCGGACAGATACGCAGTATTTT.